This T cell receptor (beta chain) emerged from a study of neurological immune-mediated disorders. Regarding the study as a whole: The most TCR clonal expansion was seen in HTLV-1-associated myelopathy, and the least was seen in multiple sclerosis, which fell below healthy controls. Phylogenetic grouping assigned the repertoires of 18 of 34 multiple sclerosis patients to a single related-CDR3 cluster, which may represent a signature. No CDR3 amino acid sequences recurred among expanded clones across subjects, suggesting private repertoires in all groups.

This clonotype was observed many times. As yet, its antigen is unknown. MiXCR, run by TCRdb on the 5' RACE reads, gives a single entry per CDR3 protein. Here the sample spans 50,000 to 85,000 distinct CDR3 sequences, 4% to 6% being singletons. This TCR came from a woman between 25 and 40 years old with multiple sclerosis. The sample taken for sequencing was PBMCs.

CDR3 nucleotide sequence: TGTGCCACCAGCGCCCGACAGGGGCAAGAGACCCAGTACTTC. It specifies CATSARQGQETQYF. V gene TRBV15 combines with J gene TRBJ2-5; 8 positions match TRBD1. V trimming: 5 bases; J trimming: 2 bases; junction bases outside the gene matches: 4. This CDR3 is built from 14 residues. Looked up from germline, CDR1 is LNHNV and CDR2 is YYDKDF (reference sequence).